The 25 T cell receptor beta chains given below trace back to one sample, sequenced in a study of blood T cell repertoires in COVID-19. Clones were sequenced by immunoSEQ multiplex PCR, and TCRdb holds only the in-frame ones, with some missing. The sample carries about 210,000 clones, roughly 78% recorded once. The sequenced sample consisted of peripheral blood. The receptors were gathered from a middle-aged woman with acute or convalescent COVID-19.

The V gene is TRBV4-1, the J gene TRBJ2-1; 10 nucleotides agree with TRBD2. With 2 bases clipped from V and 2 bases from J, the junction kept 6 bases outside the gene matches. Germline values: CDR1 MGHRA, CDR2 YSYEKL. The CDR3 has 17 residues. CDR3 amino acids: CASSQFTGTSAYNEQFF. DNA of the CDR3: TGCGCCAGCAGCCAATTCACCGGGACTAGCGCCTACAATGAGCAGTTCTTC.

This clone was counted ten times or more. The chain carries TRBV2 and TRBJ1-1; no clear D gene. With 2 bases removed from V and 6 bases from J, the gap between germline ends came to 7 bases. This CDR3 comprises 12 residues. The V gene's germline CDR1 is SNHLY and CDR2 FYNNEI. The CDR3 loop is CASSELGAEAFF. In DNA, the CDR3 is TGTGCCAGCAGTGAATTGGGCGCTGAAGCTTTCTTT.

This clone came up a few times. The chain recombines TRBV24-1 with TRBJ2-5; 14 bases align to TRBD2. Germline loops: CDR1 KGHDR, CDR2 SFDVKD. Unmatched junction bases numbered 6, after V lost 6 bases and J lost 4 bases. CDR3 length: 16 residues. In DNA form, the CDR3 reads TGTGCCACCAGTCGCTGGGGGACTAGCGGGAGAGAGACCCAGTACTTC. Translating it yields CATSRWGTSGRETQYF.

V usage is TRBV27 and J usage is TRBJ2-1, with a possible D match to TRBD2 (7 bases). Germline V gene lookup returns CDR1 MNHEY and CDR2 SMNVEV (reference sequence). This CDR3 has 15 residues. Trimming removed 5 bases at V and 6 bases at J, with 17 bases between. The CDR3 DNA sequence: TGTGCCAGCAGTCCCAGCCGGGGGGCCCCCAATGAGCAGTTCTTC. Translating it yields CASSPSRGAPNEQFF.

The chain carries TRBV14 and TRBJ1-1, with D unclear. Deletions cut 1 base from V and 0 bases from J, with 12 bases between. The CDR3 totals 16 residues. Germline CDR1 and CDR2: SGHDN and FVKESK. The CDR3 here is CASSQVAPDMNTEAFF. The CDR3 bases are TGTGCCAGCAGCCAAGTGGCGCCAGACATGAACACTGAAGCTTTCTTT.

This chain links TRBV6-6 with TRBJ1-1; tentative D call: TRBD1 (5 bases). The CDR3 contains 16 residues. Germline loops: CDR1 MNHNY, CDR2 SVGAGI (reference sequence). Deletions cut 0 bases from V and 6 bases from J, with 17 bases between. DNA of the CDR3: TGTGCCAGCAGTTACTCGAACACGGGGGGTCGTGCTGAAGCTTTCTTT. It translates to CASSYSNTGGRAEAFF.

The chain recombines TRBV6-5 with TRBJ1-1; D is undetermined. Germline CDR1 and CDR2: MNHEY and SVGAGI. V dropped 8 bases and J dropped 0 bases, with 13 bases sitting between them. The CDR3 has 14 residues. The CDR3 DNA is TGTGCCAGCCACCGGGAGACGGTGAACACTGAAGCTTTCTTT. Its translation: CASHRETVNTEAFF.

J is TRBJ2-3 and V is TRBV7-8, with 10 nucleotides matching TRBD2. Germline CDR1 is SGHVS and CDR2 is FQNEAQ. The CDR3 covers 16 residues. The J segment lost 4 bases and the V segment lost 1 base, leaving 5 bases of the junction unmatched. CDR3 residues: CASSLGSGRASDTQYF. The DNA for the CDR3 is TGTGCCAGCAGCTTAGGGAGCGGGAGGGCTTCAGATACGCAGTATTTT.

The V call is TRBV27, the J call TRBJ2-5; 8 bases are a match to TRBD1. The V and J ends lost 6 bases and 1 base, in that order; junction bases with no gene match: 10. This CDR3 comprises 16 residues. Per the germline V gene, CDR1 is MNHEY and CDR2 is SMNVEV (reference sequence). The CDR3 nucleotides are TGTGCCAGCAGCCGGGGCCCAGACAGGGGCCAAGAGACCCAGTACTTC. Protein: CASSRGPDRGQETQYF.

This chain uses TRBV2 with TRBJ2-6, with D possibly matching TRBD1 (5 bases). The CDR3 has 16 residues. CDR1 and CDR2 from the germline V gene are SNHLY and FYNNEI. Deletions cut 10 bases from V and 1 base from J, with 17 bases between. CDR3 in DNA: TGTGCCACCGAAAAAACCAGGGAATCTGGGGCCAACGTCCTGACTTTC. It encodes CATEKTRESGANVLTF.

The chain couples TRBV10-2 to TRBJ2-1; a weak D match, TRBD2 (6 bases). The CDR3 sequence is 14 residues long. Germline V gene sequence: CDR1 WSHSY, CDR2 SAAADI. V was trimmed by 6 bases and J by 0 bases, leaving 9 bases between them. CDR3 sequence (DNA): TGCGCCAGCAGCGCGGGGAGCTCCTACAATGAGCAGTTCTTC. The encoded protein is CASSAGSSYNEQFF.

The chain has TRBV6-5 and TRBJ2-3; possible D gene TRBD1, 6 bases. Trimming took off 6 bases at V and 2 bases at J, with 12 bases between the two ends. CDR3 length equals 14 residues. Germline CDR1 reads MNHEY; CDR2 reads SVGAGI. The CDR3: CASSPDRVTDTQYF. DNA for the CDR3: TGTGCCAGCAGCCCGGACAGAGTCACAGATACGCAGTATTTT.

The chain couples TRBV7-2 to TRBJ1-2; D is unclear. In germline, CDR1 is SGHTA, CDR2 FQGNSA. V dropped 3 bases and J dropped 4 bases, with 6 bases sitting between them. This CDR3 has 12 residues. CDR3 sequence (DNA): TGTGCCAGCAGCTTGACAAGCTATGGCTACACCTTC. It is translated as CASSLTSYGYTF.

Only a few counts were recorded for this clone. The chain carries TRBV4-3 and TRBJ2-2, with 7 bases lining up with TRBD2. V lost 0 bases, J lost 0 bases, and 1 base stayed unmatched. The CDR3 consists of 16 residues. Per the germline V gene, CDR1 is LGHNA and CDR2 is YSLEER. The CDR3 region is CASSQEGGSNTGELFF. CDR3 bases: TGCGCCAGCAGCCAAGAGGGGGGGTCGAACACCGGGGAGCTGTTTTTT.

The V call is TRBV5-1, the J call TRBJ2-5, with D possibly matching TRBD1 (6 bases). V dropped 2 bases and J dropped 5 bases, with 13 bases sitting between them. The CDR3 sequence is 14 residues long. Germline V CDR1 and CDR2: SGHRS, YFSETQ. The CDR3 here is CASSFQTGSETQYF. The CDR3 region has the DNA TGCGCCAGCAGCTTTCAAACAGGGAGTGAGACCCAGTACTTC. Using reference TRBV5-1 and TRBJ2-5 for the parts outside the CDR3, the full variable domain is KAGVTQTPRYLIKTRGQQVTLSCSPISGHRSVSWYQQTPGQGLQFLFEYFSETQRNKGNFPGRFSGRQFSNSRSEMNVSTLELGDSALYLCASSFQTGSETQYFGPGTRLLVL.

The chain links TRBV6-2 or TRBV6-3 to TRBJ2-1; the D gene is possibly TRBD2 (5 bases). The CDR3 runs 15 residues. Germline V gene data show CDR1 as MNHEY and CDR2 as SVGEGT. With 5 bases removed from V and 4 bases from J, the gap between germline ends came to 15 bases. CDR3 in DNA: TGTGCCAGCAGTGAGACTACCTCATTTTACAATGAGCAGTTCTTC. Translation: CASSETTSFYNEQFF.

The CDR3 DNA is TGTGCCACCAGCAGAGTCCGGGGTAGGGCAGATAGGGGAAACACCATATATTTT. Protein product: CATSRVRGRADRGNTIYF. The chain recombines TRBV15 with TRBJ1-3; D is unresolved. The germline V gene has CDR1 LNHNV and CDR2 YYDKDF (reference sequence). V dropped 1 base and J dropped 4 bases, with 20 bases sitting between them. This CDR3 region has 18 residues.

The chain employs TRBV6-1 and TRBJ2-1; D gene ambiguous. V dropped 2 bases and J dropped 0 bases, with 8 bases sitting between them. The CDR3 runs to 15 residues. Germline V gene lookup returns CDR1 MNHNS and CDR2 SASEGT. The CDR3 nucleotides read TGTGCCAGCAGTGAATTTGGTAGCTCCTACAATGAGCAGTTCTTC. It encodes CASSEFGSSYNEQFF.

The chain links TRBV5-1 to TRBJ1-6, with D perhaps TRBD1 (6 bases). Germline-derived CDR1 and CDR2 are SGHRS and YFSETQ. The V end lost 1 base, the J end lost 9 bases, and 20 bases lay between the germline ends. CDR3 length: 17 residues. The CDR3 DNA reads as TGCGCCAGCAGCTTGAGACCCGGAGGACAGAGGAGTTCACCCCTCCACTTT. Translating it yields CASSLRPGGQRSSPLHF.

The rearrangement links TRBV30 to TRBJ1-5; D might be TRBD1 (5 bases). Germline CDR1 and CDR2: GTSNPN and SVGIG (reference sequence). Trimming shortened V by 4 bases and J by 5 bases, and 9 bases separated the two germline ends. CDR3 length: 12 amino acids. This CDR3 is CAWNQGHQPQHF. The CDR3 DNA follows: TGTGCCTGGAATCAGGGTCATCAGCCCCAGCATTTT.

V usage is TRBV6-5 and J usage is TRBJ2-7, with D maybe TRBD1 (6 bases). The CDR3 loop spans 13 amino acids. Germline loops: CDR1 MNHEY, CDR2 SVGAGI. The germline V and J ends were trimmed by 6 bases and 1 base, with 10 bases remaining between them. The CDR3 DNA reads TGTGCCAGCAGGAATACAGGGTCCTACGAGCAGTACTTC. Translating gives CASRNTGSYEQYF.

This chain links TRBV19 with TRBJ2-1, with 8 bases fitting TRBD2. Germline-derived CDR1 and CDR2 are LNHDA and SQIVND (reference sequence). The junction had 10 bases not matched to a gene; V was cut back by 4 bases and J by 5 bases. The CDR3 extends over 16 amino acids. The CDR3: CASSTPGGGANNEQFF. DNA of the CDR3: TGTGCCAGTAGTACTCCCGGGGGGGGTGCCAACAATGAGCAGTTCTTC.

As DNA, the CDR3 is TGTGCCAGCTCACCTGGACGCACGGGAGGGCCCGGGCTAGTTAAGTTCTTC. It codes for CASSPGRTGGPGLVKFF. The V call is TRBV18, the J call TRBJ2-1, with TRBD2 matching over 8 bases. Germline V gene sequence: CDR1 KGHSH, CDR2 LQKENI. The CDR3 consists of 17 residues. J was trimmed by 14 bases and V by 3 bases; bases with no gene match: 21.

This clone was found once. A junction boundary mismatches the germline segment, possibly from a read error. The J gene is TRBJ1-5, the V gene TRBV19; D not certain. The CDR3 has 11 residues. The germline gives CDR1 LNHDA, CDR2 SQIVND (reference sequence). CDR3 coding DNA: TGTGCCAGTAGTATAAACACAGAGTGGGCTTTT. Amino acid sequence: CASSINTEWAF.

This chain joins TRBV5-1 and TRBJ2-2; D possibly corresponds to TRBD2 (6 bases). V was pared by 4 bases and J by 3 bases, with 16 bases between. CDR3 length: 16 residues. Per germline, CDR1 SGHRS and CDR2 YFSETQ. This chain's CDR3 is CASSPTPGGDTGELFF. The CDR3 DNA follows: TGCGCCAGCAGCCCGACCCCCGGGGGTGACACCGGGGAGCTGTTTTTT.